One sample yielded the 7 T cell receptor beta chains listed below, sequenced in a study of T cells in Graves' hyperthyroidism and ophthalmopathy. Amplification yielded TCR beta CDR3 regions, with RNA transcripts as the source. TCR CDR3 underwent first-round RT-PCR with the HTBI primer set. MiXCR, run by TCRdb on the multiplex PCR reads, gives a single entry per CDR3 protein. The data contain a few hundred thousand distinct CDR3 sequences, less than 20% of them singletons. Sequencing input: blood. The source is a woman younger than 30 with Graves' hyperthyroidism.

The genes are TRBV29-1 and TRBJ1-2, with D unclear. The CDR3 covers 12 residues. Germline V gene lookup returns CDR1 SQVTM and CDR2 ANQGSEA. CDR3 in DNA: TGCATAGGAATGGTGAACAACTATGGCTACACCTTC. Its translation: CIGMVNNYGYTF.

The chain is built from TRBV19 and TRBJ2-7; 9 positions match TRBD1. The V gene's germline CDR1 is LNHDA and CDR2 SQIVND (reference sequence). CDR3 length: 15 residues. After removal of 6 bases from V and 2 bases from J, the junction contained 8 bases not matched to a gene. The CDR3 DNA reads as TGTGCCAGTAGCCCCCGGGACAGGGCGGCCTACGAGCAGTACTTC. Its translation is CASSPRDRAAYEQYF. The full variable domain, its missing parts supplied by reference TRBV19 and TRBJ2-7, is DGGITQSPKYLFRKEGQNVTLSCEQNLNHDAMYWYRQDPGQGLRLIYYSQIVNDFQKGDIAEGYSVSREKKESFPLTVTSAQKNPTAFYLCASSPRDRAAYEQYFGPGTRLTVT.

The chain's CDR3 is CASSYIGRDGGQPQHF. In DNA form, the CDR3 reads TGTGCCAGCAGTTACATTGGCAGGGATGGAGGTCAGCCCCAGCATTTT. The chain is built from TRBV6-9 and TRBJ1-5, with a possible D match to TRBD1 (5 bases). Germline lookup yields CDR1 MNHGY and CDR2 SVAAGI. Deletions cut 3 bases from V and 6 bases from J, with 18 bases between. The CDR3 contains 16 residues.

This clonotype was counted only a few times. The rearrangement uses TRBV20-1 and TRBJ1-2, with TRBD1 as a possible D gene (5 bases). Germline V gene data show CDR1 as DFQATT and CDR2 as SNEGSKA (reference sequence). With 6 bases removed from V and 4 bases from J, the gap between germline ends came to 21 bases. CDR3 size: 15 residues. The CDR3 DNA is TGCAGTGCCGACGCGGCGGTGGGGGGGAGCTATGGCTACACCTTC. It specifies CSADAAVGGSYGYTF.

This chain uses TRBV25-1 with TRBJ1-6; 7 bases align to TRBD1. The J segment lost 7 bases and the V segment lost 4 bases, leaving 10 bases of the junction unmatched. Germline V CDR1 and CDR2: MGHDK, SYGVNS. This CDR3 is 16 amino acids long. The CDR3 DNA reads as TGTGCCAGCAGTGGGGCGGCGGGACAGAAGAATTCACCCCTCCACTTT. Protein product: CASSGAAGQKNSPLHF.

This clonotype was observed at least ten times. V usage is TRBV20-1 and J usage is TRBJ1-6; D ambiguous. This CDR3 spans 16 amino acids. V was trimmed by 5 bases and J by 0 bases, leaving 14 bases between them. Germline V CDR1 and CDR2: DFQATT, SNEGSKA (reference sequence). CDR3 sequence reads: CSAPEGVSSYNSPLHF. Written as DNA, the CDR3 is TGCAGTGCTCCCGAAGGAGTAAGCTCCTATAATTCACCCCTCCACTTT.

V is TRBV19 and J is TRBJ2-1; 10 positions agree with TRBD2. Germline CDR1 LNHDA, CDR2 SQIVND (reference sequence). After removal of 4 bases from V and 0 bases from J, the junction contained 6 bases not matched to a gene. This CDR3 is built from 17 residues. Here the CDR3 DNA reads TGTGCCAGTAGTACTAGAAGGACTAGCGGCTCCTACAATGAGCAGTTCTTC. Translating it yields CASSTRRTSGSYNEQFF.